This T cell receptor beta chain originates from a study of T cell responses to AZD1222 COVID-19 vaccine. The overall study: Recipients boosted at about 4 weeks or about 12 weeks are pooled.

Study-level results: Elevations in Spike-specific TCR breadth and depth followed administration of two AZD1222 doses. Baseline testing showed seropositivity in only six or seven AZD1222 recipients.

As regards this clone: No antigen is known for it.

The assay was immunoSEQ multiplex PCR, and TCRdb's table has in-frame clones only and misses some. The data show roughly 180,000 clones, almost 95% seen once. The sequenced sample was peripheral blood, obtained on day 0 of AZD1222 vaccination. The sequence was collected from an adult in good health.

CDR3 DNA sequence: TGTGCCAGCAGTCCATTTAGCCGGGACAGCTCTAGCACAGATACGCAGTATTTT. Translation: CASSPFSRDSSSTDTQYF. The chain carries TRBV6-2 or TRBV6-3 and TRBJ2-3, with 7 bases fitting TRBD1. This CDR3 has 18 residues. Germline V gene sequence: CDR1 MNHEY, CDR2 SVGEGT. With V trimmed by 5 bases and J by 0 bases, 14 bases remained unmatched.